One and the same sample provided the 3 T cell receptor beta chains below, sequenced in a study of blood T cells in healthy people across ages (dated by TCRdb to the mid-2010s). The method was 5' RACE. Sequenced using an Illumina HiSeq 2500. A second PCR of roughly 7 to 11 cycles was performed with a sample-barcoded 5' primer and a J-beta primer mix. TCRdb reworked the public reads: Q25 trimming with fastp, MiXCR clone assembly, productive beta chains retained. Entries are consolidated by CDR3 protein sequence, retaining the most common genes and DNA. This sample lists under 2 million distinct CDR3 sequences; about 32% were detected once. 11% of the sample comes from the top ten. The sample was blood. The receptors derive from a woman aged 30 to 39 in good health.

Points on this clonotype: The conserved final phenylalanine or tryptophan is absent from the CDR3, which likely points to a read error. This chain uses TRBV5-1 with TRBJ2-5, with TRBD1 matching over 7 bases. V was pared by 4 bases and J by 11 bases, with 23 bases of the junction left unmatched. Germline lookup yields CDR1 SGHRS and CDR2 YFSETQ. The CDR3 covers 17 residues. Here the CDR3 reads CASSPNLNRGPNYGQYV. CDR3 DNA sequence: TGCGCCAGCAGCCCCAACCTAAACAGGGGACCCAACTACGGGCAGTACGTC.

The chain employs TRBV3-1 and TRBJ2-5, with 7 bases lining up with TRBD2. Per the germline V gene, CDR1 is LGHDT and CDR2 is YNNKEL (reference sequence). V lost 0 bases to trimming and J lost 9 bases; unmatched junction nucleotides: 1. This CDR3 has 12 residues. As DNA, the CDR3 is TGTGCCAGCAGCCAAGATGGGGGGGCCCAGTACTTC. Translation gives CASSQDGGAQYF.

This clonotype has more than one count but fewer than ten. The J gene is TRBJ2-7, the V gene TRBV27, with 7 nucleotides matching TRBD2. In germline, CDR1 is MNHEY, CDR2 SMNVEV (reference sequence). The CDR3 is made up of 14 amino acids. The junction had 7 bases not matched to a gene; V was cut back by 5 bases and J by 3 bases. The CDR3 reads CASSKAAGIYEQYF. CDR3 in DNA: TGTGCCAGCAGTAAGGCAGCGGGGATCTACGAGCAGTACTTC.